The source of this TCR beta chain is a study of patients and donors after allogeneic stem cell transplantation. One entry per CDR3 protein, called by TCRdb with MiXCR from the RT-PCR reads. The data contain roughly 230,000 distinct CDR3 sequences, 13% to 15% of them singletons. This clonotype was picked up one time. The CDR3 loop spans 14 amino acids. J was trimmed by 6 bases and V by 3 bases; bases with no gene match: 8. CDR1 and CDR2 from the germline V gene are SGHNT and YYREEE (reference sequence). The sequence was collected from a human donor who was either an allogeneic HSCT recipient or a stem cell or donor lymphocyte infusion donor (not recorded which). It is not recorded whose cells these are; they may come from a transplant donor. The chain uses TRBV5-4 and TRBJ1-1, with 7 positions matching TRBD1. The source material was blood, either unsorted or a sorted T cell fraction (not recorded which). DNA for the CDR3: TGTGCCAGCAGCTCCAGCAGAGGGGGCGCTGAAGCTTTCTTT. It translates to CASSSSRGGAEAFF.